This T cell receptor beta chain was identified in a study of cytomegalovirus exposure and HLA in healthy donors. With respect to this clone: The junction departs from the called germline gene at one end, perhaps through a read error.

13 Jbeta primers and 60 Vbeta primers were used for the PCR. Sequencing used immunoSEQ multiplex PCR; TCRdb keeps in-frame clones, though not all of them. The sample yields 95,000 to 100,000 clones, 75% seen once. The CDR3 totals 16 residues. Germline assignment: CDR1 SGHTA and CDR2 FQGTGA. The sample taken for sequencing was PBMCs. This chain links TRBV7-3 with TRBJ2-1; 7 bases map to TRBD1. The receptor comes from a man aged 50-60 years in good health and CMV-seronegative. In DNA form, the CDR3 reads TGTGCCAGCAGCATCCGGGCCCAGACAGGGTACAGTGAGCAGTTCTTC. This sequence encodes CASSIRAQTGYSEQFF.